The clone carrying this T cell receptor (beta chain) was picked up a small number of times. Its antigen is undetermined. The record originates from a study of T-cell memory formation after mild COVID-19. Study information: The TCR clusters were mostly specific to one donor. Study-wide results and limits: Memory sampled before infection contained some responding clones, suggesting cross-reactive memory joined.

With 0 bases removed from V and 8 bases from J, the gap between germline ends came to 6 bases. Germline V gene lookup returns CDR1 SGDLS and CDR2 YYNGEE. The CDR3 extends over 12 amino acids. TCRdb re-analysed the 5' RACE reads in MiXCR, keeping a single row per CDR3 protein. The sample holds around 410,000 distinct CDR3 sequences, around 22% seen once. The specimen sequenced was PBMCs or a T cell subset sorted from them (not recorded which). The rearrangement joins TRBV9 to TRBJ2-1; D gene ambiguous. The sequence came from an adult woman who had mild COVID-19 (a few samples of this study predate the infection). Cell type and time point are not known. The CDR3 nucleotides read TGTGCCAGCAGCGTAGCCGGCCATGAGCAGTTCTTC. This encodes CASSVAGHEQFF.